Reported below is one T cell receptor (beta chain). The source of the sample is a study of blood T cell repertoires in COVID-19. In the authors' workflow: Nucleated cell counts were estimated from reference gene primer amplification. Some clones are missing from TCRdb's copy, which holds only in-frame ones; the method was immunoSEQ multiplex PCR. V and J calls and clone size follow that table, whereas D and trimming were derived from the DNA. The data show approximately 77,000 clones, around 80% seen once. The receptor comes from a woman aged 55-70 years with acute or convalescent COVID-19. The specimen sequenced was peripheral blood.

The CDR3 region has the DNA TGTGCCAGCAGCCTTCGGACTAGCGGGGGGCCAGGAGAGACCCAGTACTTC. Residues: CASSLRTSGGPGETQYF. This chain uses TRBV3-1 (or the pseudogene TRBV3-2) with TRBJ2-5, with 14 bases fitting TRBD2. The CDR3 is made up of 17 amino acids. Germline V gene sequence: CDR1 LGHDT, CDR2 YNNKEL (reference sequence). The ends lost 4 bases at V and 4 bases at J; junction bases unmatched: 8.